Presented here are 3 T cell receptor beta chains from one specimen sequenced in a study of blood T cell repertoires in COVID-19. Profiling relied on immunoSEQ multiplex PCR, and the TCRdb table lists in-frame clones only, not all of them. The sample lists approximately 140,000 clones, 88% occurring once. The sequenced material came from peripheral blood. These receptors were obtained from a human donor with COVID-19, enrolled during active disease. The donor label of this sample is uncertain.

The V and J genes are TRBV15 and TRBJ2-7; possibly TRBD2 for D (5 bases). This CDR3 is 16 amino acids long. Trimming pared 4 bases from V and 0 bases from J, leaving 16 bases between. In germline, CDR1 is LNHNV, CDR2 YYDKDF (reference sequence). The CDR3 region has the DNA TGTGCCACCAGCAATCCGGGGATGAGCGGCTCCTACGAGCAGTACTTC. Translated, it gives CATSNPGMSGSYEQYF.

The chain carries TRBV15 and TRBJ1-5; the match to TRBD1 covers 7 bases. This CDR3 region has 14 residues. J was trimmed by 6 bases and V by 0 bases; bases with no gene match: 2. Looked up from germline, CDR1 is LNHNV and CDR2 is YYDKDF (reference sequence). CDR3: CATSREQGSQPQHF. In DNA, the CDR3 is TGTGCCACCAGCAGAGAACAGGGGAGTCAGCCCCAGCATTTT.

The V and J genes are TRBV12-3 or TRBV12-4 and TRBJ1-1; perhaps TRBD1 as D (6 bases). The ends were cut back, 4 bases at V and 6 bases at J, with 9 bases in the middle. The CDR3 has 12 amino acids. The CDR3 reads CASSSPGAEAFF. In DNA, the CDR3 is TGTGCCAGCAGTTCCCCAGGGGCTGAAGCTTTCTTT.